This T cell receptor beta chain derives from a study of spatial heterogeneity in lung cancer. The CDR3 totals 14 residues. Per the germline V gene, CDR1 is SQVTM and CDR2 is ANQGSEA. The germline V and J ends were trimmed by 7 bases and 0 bases, with 14 bases remaining between them. Comments on this clonotype: Its specificity is unknown.

Individual TCR cDNA molecules each bore their own unique molecular identifier. TCRdb analysed the 5' RACE reads with MiXCR anew, one entry per CDR3 protein. The sample consists of over 25,000 distinct CDR3 sequences, about 7% of them appearing once. Study results and caveats: The study found that expanded intratumoral alpha and beta TCR counts tracked tumor mutation counts.

The sample's time point: sample taken at primary tumor resection. 55 to 80 TRACERx patients with early, untreated non-small cell lung cancer donated samples. Sequencing used lung tumor tissue, obtained at surgery. The chain recombines TRBV29-1 with TRBJ2-3; no clear D gene. The source is a male donor with early-stage non-small cell lung cancer. Here the CDR3 DNA reads TGCAGCGCCTTACGTCCAATGAGCACAGATACGCAGTATTTT. It specifies CSALRPMSTDTQYF.